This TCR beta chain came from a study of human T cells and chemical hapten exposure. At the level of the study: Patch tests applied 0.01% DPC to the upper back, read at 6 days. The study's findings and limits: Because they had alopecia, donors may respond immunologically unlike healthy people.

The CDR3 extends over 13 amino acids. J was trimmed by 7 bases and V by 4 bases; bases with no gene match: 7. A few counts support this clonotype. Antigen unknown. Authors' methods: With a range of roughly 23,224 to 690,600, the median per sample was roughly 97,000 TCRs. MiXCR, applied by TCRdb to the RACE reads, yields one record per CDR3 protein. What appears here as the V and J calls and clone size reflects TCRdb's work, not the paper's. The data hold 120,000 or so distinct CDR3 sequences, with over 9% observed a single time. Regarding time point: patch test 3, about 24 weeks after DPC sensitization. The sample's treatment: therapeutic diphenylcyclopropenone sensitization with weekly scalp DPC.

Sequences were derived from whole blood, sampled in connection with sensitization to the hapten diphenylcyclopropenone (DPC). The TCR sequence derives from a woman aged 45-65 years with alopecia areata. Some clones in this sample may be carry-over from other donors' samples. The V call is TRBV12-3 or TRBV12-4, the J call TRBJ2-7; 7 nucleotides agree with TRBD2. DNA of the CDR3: TGTGCCAGCAGTTCCTCCCCGGGGGGTGAGCAGTACTTC. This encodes CASSSSPGGEQYF.